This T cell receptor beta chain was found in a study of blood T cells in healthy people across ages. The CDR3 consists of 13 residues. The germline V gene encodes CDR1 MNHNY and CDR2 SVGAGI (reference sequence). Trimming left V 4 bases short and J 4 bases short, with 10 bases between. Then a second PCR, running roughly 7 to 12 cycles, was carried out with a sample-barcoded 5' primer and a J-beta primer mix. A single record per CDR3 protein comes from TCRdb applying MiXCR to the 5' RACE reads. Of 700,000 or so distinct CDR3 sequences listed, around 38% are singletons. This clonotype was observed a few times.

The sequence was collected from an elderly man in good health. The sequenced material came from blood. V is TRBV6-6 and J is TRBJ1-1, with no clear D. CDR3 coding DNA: TGTGCCAGCAGTTCTCTGGGCCGCACTGAAGCTTTCTTT. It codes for CASSSLGRTEAFF.